Listed below are T cell receptor beta chains from one sample, sequenced in a study of long-term antiretroviral therapy in people with HIV. Sequencing was performed with immunoSEQ multiplex PCR; in TCRdb, only in-frame clones are kept and a portion is missing. The sample gives around 16,000 clones, approximately 94% of which show up once; about 4.5% is in the top ten. The specimen comprised unsorted PBMCs, sampled around 6.4 years after starting antiretroviral therapy. All receptors derive from a woman between 50 and 59 years old with HIV. The CDR3 runs from the conserved cysteine through the conserved F or W. The order of the fields is clone size, D gene, V gene, J gene, CDR3 length, CDR3 DNA, CDR3 protein. A D gene is named only where the DNA matches it firmly. Clone size is given for some rows only: seen once, a few or many times, or a class if the clone is expanded.

once	-	TRBV25-1	TRBJ2-3	13	TGTGCCATAGGTATCAGCAACACAGATACGCAGTATTTT	CAIGISNTDTQYF
-	TRBD1	TRBV6-6	TRBJ2-7	15	TGTGCCAGCAGTCAAACAGGGGGTATTGACGACGAGCAGTACTTC	CASSQTGGIDDEQYF
-	-	TRBV10-3	TRBJ2-1	18	TGTGCCATCATGATTTGGCGAGGTCGGGTATTTCGCCATACTGAGCAGTTCTTC	CAIMIWRGRVFRHTEQFF
once	-	TRBV4-1	TRBJ2-7	13	TGCGCCAGCAGCCTCACAGGGATTCACGAGCAGTACTTC	CASSLTGIHEQYF
-	-	TRBV9	TRBJ2-7	14	TGTGCCAGCAGCGTTCAGGTCGGGGCCTACGAGCAGTACTTC	CASSVQVGAYEQYF
-	TRBD2	TRBV7-6	TRBJ2-3	20	TGTGCCAGCAGCTCCACCATAGCGGGACCGGATGGCGGCCTCACAGATACGCAGTATTTT	CASSSTIAGPDGGLTDTQYF
-	-	TRBV11-3	TRBJ2-6	19	TGTGCCAGCAGCTTACTACGGGACTCTAGATCCTCTGGGGCCAACGTCCTGACTTTC	CASSLLRDSRSSGANVLTF
-	TRBD1	TRBV5-5	TRBJ2-7	15	TGTGCCAGTAAAACTTCCGGGACAGGGACCGACGAGCAGTACTTC	CASKTSGTGTDEQYF
-	TRBD2	TRBV5-4	TRBJ2-3	17	TGTGCCAGCAGCCCCAGGGTGTTAGCGGGAGTAACAGATACGCAGTATTTT	CASSPRVLAGVTDTQYF
-	TRBD1	TRBV7-9	TRBJ1-3	17	TGTGCCAGCAGCCCTGGTGCGGGACAGGGAGATGGAAACACCATATATTTT	CASSPGAGQGDGNTIYF
-	-	TRBV27	TRBJ1-1	14	TGTGCCAGCAGTTTCGACAGCATGAACACTGAAGCTTTCTTT	CASSFDSMNTEAFF
-	-	TRBV7-2	TRBJ2-1	16	TGTGCCAGCAGCTTACCCGCAGCCTTTTCTAACAATGAGCAGTTCTTC	CASSLPAAFSNNEQFF
-	TRBD1	TRBV18	TRBJ1-2	14	TGTGCCAGCTCATACACAGGGGGCGCTTATGGCTACACCTTC	CASSYTGGAYGYTF
-	-	TRBV28	TRBJ1-5	13	TGTGCCAGCAGTATAACAAATAATCAGCCCCAGCATTTT	CASSITNNQPQHF
-	-	TRBV5-1	TRBJ2-1	15	TGCGCCAGCAGCTTGGAAGCAGGGCTTTACAATGAGCAGTTCTTC	CASSLEAGLYNEQFF
-	-	TRBV19	TRBJ1-6	14	TGTGCCAGTAGTATGGGAGACCAAACTTCACCCCTCCACTTT	CASSMGDQTSPLHF
-	TRBD2	TRBV5-1	TRBJ2-1	16	TGCGCCAGCAGCTTGACAACTAGCGGGATAGGGAATGAGCAGTTCTTC	CASSLTTSGIGNEQFF
-	TRBD2	TRBV6-5	TRBJ2-3	14	TGTGCCAGCAGTCATCTTAGCGGGACAGATACGCAGTATTTT	CASSHLSGTDTQYF
-	-	TRBV5-6	TRBJ1-2	13	TGTGCCAGCAGCTTAGGAGAGTTCTATGGCTACACCTTC	CASSLGEFYGYTF
once	-	TRBV10-3	TRBJ2-7	13	TGTGCCATCAGTGAGTCAACAGGTTACGAGCAGTACTTC	CAISESTGYEQYF
-	-	TRBV10-1	TRBJ2-2	14	TGCGCCAGCAGAGGATGGGCCTTCGGGGGGGAGCTGTTTTTT	CASRGWAFGGELFF
once	-	TRBV7-9	TRBJ1-5	15	TGTGCCAGCAGCTTCGATGGGGGAAGCAATCAGCCCCAGCATTTT	CASSFDGGSNQPQHF
once	-	TRBV6-5	TRBJ2-7	14	TGTGCCAGCAGTTACGCTTTTGGGAACTACGAGCAGTACTTC	CASSYAFGNYEQYF
-	TRBD1	TRBV6-5	TRBJ2-7	14	TGTGCCAGCAGTTTGGGACAGGGCTCCTACGAGCAGTACTTC	CASSLGQGSYEQYF
-	-	TRBV27	TRBJ1-4	15	TGTGCCAGCAGTTTTAAGGTGGCAACTAATGAAAAACTGTTTTTT	CASSFKVATNEKLFF
-	-	TRBV6-6	TRBJ2-5	14	TGTGCCAGCAGGAACAGGATGGGGCAAGAGACCCAGTACTTC	CASRNRMGQETQYF
-	TRBD2	TRBV19	TRBJ2-2	17	TGTGCCAGTAGTCCGCCATCCGGGACTAGCAGTACCGGGGAGCTGTTTTTT	CASSPPSGTSSTGELFF
-	-	TRBV4-2	TRBJ2-6	16	TGTGCCAGCAGCCAAGTTGGGGGTTCGGGGGCCAACGTCCTGACTTTC	CASSQVGGSGANVLTF
-	-	TRBV19	TRBJ1-2	14	TGTGCCAGTAGTGGGTCAGGGAGGGTCTATGGCTACACCTTC	CASSGSGRVYGYTF
-	TRBD2	TRBV7-8	TRBJ2-2	16	TGTGCCAGCAGCCCAACTAGCGGGAGCGTCACCGGGGAGCTGTTTTTT	CASSPTSGSVTGELFF
-	-	TRBV7-2	TRBJ2-5	15	TGTGCCAGCAGCTTAGCGGTTACACAAGGGGAGACCCAGTACTTC	CASSLAVTQGETQYF
-	TRBD1	TRBV12-5	TRBJ2-4	15	TGTGCTAGTGGTACACACATGACAGGGCTGAACATTCAGTACTTC	CASGTHMTGLNIQYF
-	-	TRBV2	TRBJ2-5	14	TGTGCCAGCGCCGGCGGCAGGTACCAAGAGACCCAGTACTTC	CASAGGRYQETQYF
-	-	TRBV11-2	TRBJ1-1	15	TGTGCCAGCAGCCAACCCGGGACGGTGAACACTGAAGCTTTCTTT	CASSQPGTVNTEAFF
-	-	TRBV6-5	TRBJ2-7	15	TGTGCCAGCAGTACTCGGCTCACATGGACCTACGAGCAGTACTTC	CASSTRLTWTYEQYF
-	-	TRBV25-1	TRBJ2-3	16	TGTGCCAGCAGTTCGAAAGGGAGGTGGGGCACAGATACGCAGTATTTT	CASSSKGRWGTDTQYF
-	-	TRBV19	TRBJ2-2	13	TGTGCCAGTAGTACCAGGGTCACCGGGGAGCTGTTTTTT	CASSTRVTGELFF
-	TRBD1	TRBV25-1	TRBJ1-5	14	TGTGCCAGCAGTGAGACAGGGTACAATCAGCCCCAGCATTTT	CASSETGYNQPQHF
few	-	TRBV2	TRBJ1-4	16	TGTGCCAGCAGTGAATTCCAGGCCAGCGTCAATGAAAAACTGTTTTTT	CASSEFQASVNEKLFF
-	-	TRBV9	TRBJ1-6	13	TGTGCCAGCAGCGTAGATACGAACTCACCCCTCCACTTT	CASSVDTNSPLHF
-	-	TRBV9	TRBJ2-5	13	TGTGCCAGCAGCGCCCAACAGGGAGAGACCCAGTACTTC	CASSAQQGETQYF
-	-	TRBV6-5	TRBJ1-4	15	TGTGCCAGCAGTTACGGGGGCGAGGCTAATGAAAAACTGTTTTTT	CASSYGGEANEKLFF
-	-	TRBV7-9	TRBJ2-7	15	TGTGCCAGCAGCTTAGGAGCCGCCACCTCCTACGAGCAGTACTTC	CASSLGAATSYEQYF
-	TRBD1	TRBV28	TRBJ1-3	14	TGTGCCAGCAGTGCCGGGACAGCTGGAAACACCATATATTTT	CASSAGTAGNTIYF
-	-	TRBV4-1	TRBJ2-3	14	TGCGCCAGCAGCCAAGGACAGACCACAGATACGCAGTATTTT	CASSQGQTTDTQYF
-	-	TRBV19	TRBJ1-4	15	TGTGCCAGTAGTCTTCAATGGACAACTAATGAAAAACTGTTTTTT	CASSLQWTTNEKLFF
-	-	TRBV6-6	TRBJ1-1	13	TGTGCCACCTACAGGGATTTGTACACTGAAGCTTTCTTT	CATYRDLYTEAFF
-	TRBD2	TRBV6-1	TRBJ2-1	15	TGTGCCAGCAGCCCCGTTGAGCGGGATGGGAATGAGCAGTTCTTC	CASSPVERDGNEQFF
-	TRBD1	TRBV25-1	TRBJ2-2	17	TGTGCCAGCAGTGTCCCCGGGACAGGGGGAAAGGCCGGGGAGCTGTTTTTT	CASSVPGTGGKAGELFF
-	-	TRBV5-8	TRBJ1-5	15	TGTGCCAGCAGCTTTACGCGGGATAAAGGGCAGCCCCAGCATTTT	CASSFTRDKGQPQHF
-	TRBD2	TRBV5-1	TRBJ2-7	15	TGCGCCAGCAGCTTGGCAGGACTAGAGATTAACGAGCAGTACTTC	CASSLAGLEINEQYF
-	TRBD2	TRBV7-9	TRBJ2-1	14	TGTGCCAGCAGCTTCGGCGGGAGGCAGGGGGAGCAGTTCTTC	CASSFGGRQGEQFF
-	-	TRBV5-1	TRBJ2-2	14	TGCGCCAGCAGCTTGGGAGAGGTTACCGGGGAGCTGTTTTTT	CASSLGEVTGELFF
-	-	TRBV19	TRBJ2-3	17	TGTGCCAGTAGTAAGGGTGTGTCTAGCTGGGCGGCAGATACGCAGTATTTT	CASSKGVSSWAADTQYF